A single sample is the source of the 26 T cell receptor beta chains below, sequenced in a study of ipilimumab plus nivolumab after autologous stem cell transplantation. This table comes from immunoSEQ multiplex PCR, and its TCRdb copy is limited to in-frame clones, with some not included. The repertoire holds under 20,000 clones, with approximately 79% as singletons. This specimen consisted of PBMCs, obtained in a trial of ipilimumab plus nivolumab as post-transplant consolidation. The receptor set was obtained from a male donor with diffuse large B-cell lymphoma.

This chain uses TRBV29-1 with TRBJ2-3; 10 bases are a match to TRBD1. CDR1 is SQVTM and CDR2 is ANQGSEA in the germline V gene. The length of the CDR3 is 15 residues. With 2 bases clipped from V and 5 bases from J, the junction kept 7 bases outside the gene matches. The CDR3 DNA sequence: TGCAGCGTTGAAATCCGGGACAGGGGCAGAGATACGCAGTATTTT. Its translation is CSVEIRDRGRDTQYF.

The chain employs TRBV7-9 and TRBJ2-5; 8 positions match TRBD1. V was pared by 11 bases and J by 4 bases, with 9 bases of the junction left unmatched. This CDR3 region has 13 residues. CDR1 and CDR2 (germline): SEHNR, FQNEAQ (reference sequence). The CDR3 coding sequence is TGTGCCTCGGGACGACAGGGGCCAGAGACCCAGTACTTC. Protein: CASGRQGPETQYF. Variable domain in full (rest from reference TRBV7-9 and TRBJ2-5): DTGVSQNPRHKITKRGQNVTFRCDPISEHNRLYWYRQTLGQGPEFLTYFQNEAQLEKSRLLSDRFSAERPKGSFSTLEIQRTEQGDSAMYLCASGRQGPETQYFGPGTRLLVL.

V gene TRBV30 combines with J gene TRBJ2-1, with TRBD2 as a possible D gene (6 bases). The CDR3 is 16 residues long. Per the germline V gene, CDR1 is GTSNPN and CDR2 is SVGIG (reference sequence). Trimming removed 5 bases at V and 3 bases at J, with 20 bases between. CDR3 in amino acids: CAWLHKGGSFYNEQFF. The DNA of the CDR3 is TGTGCCTGGCTTCATAAAGGAGGGAGTTTCTACAATGAGCAGTTCTTC.

As DNA, the CDR3 is TGTGCCAGCAGCGTAACCAACTATGGCTACACCTTC. This sequence encodes CASSVTNYGYTF. This rearrangement joins TRBV21-1 to TRBJ1-2. TRBV21-1 is tagged as a pseudogene. This CDR3 is built from 12 residues.

In DNA, the CDR3 is TGTGCCAGCAGCCCAAGACAGGGGTTGACTTCACCCCTCCACTTT. It codes for CASSPRQGLTSPLHF. This chain connects TRBV5-6 to TRBJ1-6; 8 bases match TRBD1. Germline CDR1 is SGHDT and CDR2 is YYEEEE. This CDR3 has 15 residues. V trimming: 4 bases; J trimming: 9 bases; junction bases outside the gene matches: 9.

The CDR3 nucleotides read TGTGCCAGCCTAGCGGGGGCGAACACCGGGGAGCTGTTTTTT. Protein: CASLAGANTGELFF. This chain joins TRBV6-6 and TRBJ2-2; the match to TRBD2 covers 10 bases. Germline V gene lookup returns CDR1 MNHNY and CDR2 SVGAGI (reference sequence). The CDR3 is 14 amino acids. The V and J ends lost 8 bases and 0 bases, in that order; junction bases with no gene match: 0.

The V and J genes are TRBV19 and TRBJ2-3; either TRBD1 or TRBD2 may supply D (5 bases each). V was clipped by 3 bases and J by 6 bases, with 16 bases between them. The length of the CDR3 is 15 residues. Per the germline V gene, CDR1 is LNHDA and CDR2 is SQIVND (reference sequence). CDR3 protein: CASSMADGAADTQYF. CDR3 nucleotides: TGTGCCAGTAGTATGGCCGACGGGGCTGCGGATACGCAGTATTTT.

The CDR3 DNA sequence: TGTGCCAGCAGCTCAGAAGGGCATGGCTACACCTTC. Its protein product is CASSSEGHGYTF. The genes are TRBV5-5 and TRBJ1-2; the D is unclear. Germline CDR1 and CDR2: SGHKS and YYEKEE (reference sequence). Trimming stripped 3 bases from V and 6 bases from J, with 9 bases between. This CDR3 has 12 amino acids.

The chain couples TRBV9 to TRBJ2-1; the D gene is possibly TRBD2 (5 bases). This CDR3 spans 14 amino acids. CDR1 and CDR2 (germline): SGDLS, YYNGEE. V was shortened by 4 bases and J by 1 base, with 9 bases between the two germline ends. The CDR3 sequence is CASSPRGSYNEQFF. CDR3 DNA sequence: TGTGCCAGCAGCCCCCGAGGGTCCTACAATGAGCAGTTCTTC.

The V and J genes are TRBV5-1 and TRBJ2-1, with D hard to call. The CDR3 spans 14 residues. Germline V CDR1 and CDR2: SGHRS, YFSETQ. V was shortened by 0 bases and J by 2 bases, with 6 bases between the two germline ends. The CDR3, as DNA: TGCGCCAGCAGCTTGGAACTTCCCTACAATGAGCAGTTCTTC. This codes for CASSLELPYNEQFF.

This clone was found a few times. The chain couples TRBV5-1 to TRBJ2-7, with D possibly being TRBD1 (5 bases). Per germline, CDR1 SGHRS and CDR2 YFSETQ. V was shortened by 4 bases and J by 2 bases, with 10 bases between the two germline ends. The CDR3 runs to 13 residues. The CDR3 loop reads CASSMTATYEQYF. The CDR3 coding sequence is TGCGCCAGCAGCATGACAGCCACCTACGAGCAGTACTTC.

V and J are TRBV29-1 and TRBJ2-7; no reliable D call. Trimming stripped 0 bases from V and 4 bases from J, with 4 bases between. Germline lookup yields CDR1 SQVTM and CDR2 ANQGSEA. The CDR3 sequence is 11 residues long. The chain's CDR3 is CSVEENYEQYF. CDR3 in DNA: TGCAGCGTTGAAGAGAATTACGAGCAGTACTTC.

V gene TRBV9 combines with J gene TRBJ2-6; D may be TRBD1 (6 bases). V was cut by 3 bases and J by 2 bases, with 12 bases left in between. This CDR3 spans 16 amino acids. CDR1 is SGDLS and CDR2 is YYNGEE in the germline V gene. The CDR3 DNA follows: TGTGCCAGCAGCGACCACAACAGGGCTGGGGCCAACGTCCTGACTTTC. Encoded protein: CASSDHNRAGANVLTF.

This clone was seen a few times. The chain combines TRBV21-1 with TRBJ2-3; the DNA was not compared with TRBD1, the D call given in the table. TRBV21-1 is shown as a pseudogene. The CDR3 is 18 residues long. In DNA, the CDR3 is TGTGCCAGCACCCAAGTCAGGACAGGGGGCATTAGTCCAGATACGCAGTATTTT. Its translation is CASTQVRTGGISPDTQYF.

J is TRBJ1-2 and V is TRBV9; maybe TRBD1 (5 bases). CDR1 SGDLS and CDR2 YYNGEE come from the germline V gene. This CDR3 spans 13 amino acids. Trimming left V 4 bases short and J 2 bases short, with 9 bases between. CDR3 nucleotides: TGTGCCAGCAGCCGGGACGAGAACTATGGCTACACCTTC. It encodes CASSRDENYGYTF.

This chain uses TRBV9 with TRBJ2-4, with TRBD1 matching 7 bases. Germline CDR1 reads SGDLS; CDR2 reads YYNGEE. V shed 3 bases and J 9 bases; nucleotides not matched to a gene: 9. The CDR3 runs to 14 residues. The CDR3 sequence: CASSANDRVTIQYF. The CDR3 bases are TGTGCCAGCAGCGCCAACGACAGGGTTACCATTCAGTACTTC.

V is TRBV7-8 and J is TRBJ2-1; D unresolved. Germline CDR1 is SGHVS and CDR2 is FQNEAQ. Trimming removed 2 bases from V and 3 bases from J, with 8 bases in between. The CDR3 has 14 amino acids. The CDR3 reads CASSLIADYNEQFF. Here the CDR3 DNA reads TGTGCCAGCAGCTTAATCGCAGACTACAATGAGCAGTTCTTC.

The V gene is TRBV10-3, the J gene TRBJ1-1; unclear D gene. Germline CDR1 reads ENHRY; CDR2 reads SYGVKD. V lost 6 bases and J 4 bases, leaving 15 bases between the germline ends. The CDR3 has 14 residues. CDR3 in DNA: TGTGCCATCAGGGTCGGCCTTGGCTTCACTGAAGCTTTCTTT. It codes for CAIRVGLGFTEAFF.

The CDR3 DNA reads as TGTGCCAGCAGCTTAGGAGGCAGGGCTGGAAACACCATATATTTT. Protein product: CASSLGGRAGNTIYF. V usage is TRBV11-2 and J usage is TRBJ1-3; the D gene is possibly TRBD1 (5 bases). The ends were cut back, 1 base at V and 2 bases at J, with 9 bases in the middle. There are 15 residues in the CDR3. Germline assignment: CDR1 SGHAT and CDR2 FQNNGV.

This clone was counted only a few times. Here the CDR3 reads CASSQRSAGPYGYTF. DNA for the CDR3: TGTGCCAGCAGCCAGAGGTCTGCGGGACCCTATGGCTACACCTTC. The rearrangement uses TRBV11-2 and TRBJ1-2; D is perhaps TRBD1 (5 bases). Germline V lookup: CDR1 SGHAT, CDR2 FQNNGV. V lost 5 bases and J 4 bases, leaving 17 bases between the germline ends. The CDR3 covers 15 residues.

The V call is TRBV4-2, the J call TRBJ1-4; D possibly corresponds to TRBD1 (6 bases). Germline values: CDR1 LGHNA, CDR2 YNFKEQ. This CDR3 has 18 residues. Trimming removed 1 base from V and 0 bases from J, with 15 bases in between. The CDR3 is CASSQGGTLDTTNEKLFF. CDR3 nucleotides: TGTGCCAGCAGCCAAGGAGGGACACTTGATACAACTAATGAAAAACTGTTTTTT.

This chain links TRBV5-1 with TRBJ2-3, with D perhaps being TRBD1 or TRBD2 (5 bases each). CDR3 size: 14 residues. V was shortened by 4 bases and J by 1 base, with 10 bases between the two germline ends. CDR1 and CDR2 (germline): SGHRS, YFSETQ. The CDR3 is CASSGTTGTDTQYF. CDR3 nucleotide sequence: TGCGCCAGCAGCGGGACGACTGGCACAGATACGCAGTATTTT.

The gene calls are TRBV30 and TRBJ1-5, with 9 bases fitting TRBD1. Germline V gene sequence: CDR1 GTSNPN, CDR2 SVGIG (reference sequence). This CDR3 has 19 residues. V was pared by 2 bases and J by 6 bases, with 20 bases of the junction left unmatched. CDR3 protein: CAWSKIPGQGQQGRQPQHF. The CDR3 coding sequence is TGTGCCTGGAGTAAAATACCGGGACAGGGTCAACAAGGCCGTCAGCCCCAGCATTTT.

This clone was counted between two and nine times. This chain links TRBV11-3 with TRBJ2-1, with 11 bases identical to TRBD2. Germline V gives CDR1 SGHNT, CDR2 YENEEA. Trimming removed 0 bases from V and 6 bases from J; junction bases left unmatched: 1. The CDR3 consists of 15 residues. The CDR3: CASSLDSGGANEQFF. The CDR3 bases are TGTGCCAGCAGCTTAGATAGCGGGGGGGCCAATGAGCAGTTCTTC.

The chain carries TRBV11-2 and TRBJ2-3; TRBD2 agrees at 15 bases. The CDR3 consists of 18 residues. After removal of 5 bases from V and 5 bases from J, the junction contained 11 bases not matched to a gene. Germline loops: CDR1 SGHAT, CDR2 FQNNGV. The CDR3 protein is CASSPPWTSGRAKDTQYF. In DNA, the CDR3 is TGTGCCAGCAGCCCACCCTGGACTAGCGGGAGGGCCAAAGATACGCAGTATTTT.

In this sample, this clone turned up once. The rearrangement links TRBV18 to TRBJ1-1; TRBD1 aligns across 8 bases. The CDR3 is 16 amino acids. With 3 bases clipped from V and 0 bases from J, the junction kept 6 bases outside the gene matches. Germline assignment: CDR1 KGHSH and CDR2 LQKENI. The CDR3 sequence is CASSPIPGQVNTEAFF. CDR3 nucleotides: TGTGCCAGCTCACCCATCCCGGGACAGGTGAACACTGAAGCTTTCTTT.